The clone carrying this T cell receptor beta chain was recorded at least ten times. It was with unique molecular identifiers that the TCRbeta library was prepared. TCRdb re-analysed the PCR reads in MiXCR, keeping a single row per CDR3 protein. The table has 70,000 to 95,000 distinct CDR3 sequences, less than 15% seen once. The data were obtained in a study of T-cell reconstitution after alpha-beta-depleted transplantation in children. The CDR3 is 10 amino acids. Germline CDR1 and CDR2: SQVTM and ANQGSEA. Trimming removed 6 bases at V and 9 bases at J, with 9 bases between. The sequences come from PBMCs from the stem cell graft donor, collected from the stem cell graft. The chain carries TRBV29-1 and TRBJ2-4; unclear D gene. This sequence was found in a human donor who donated a stem cell graft to a child with inherited bone marrow failure. The CDR3 coding sequence is TGCAGCGTGGTTAGTGGCATTCAGTACTTC. Its protein product is CSVVSGIQYF.